One and the same sample provided the 27 T cell receptor beta chains below, sequenced in a study of cytomegalovirus exposure and HLA in healthy donors (dated by TCRdb to between 2016 and 2019). The method behind the library was the immunoSEQ multiplex PCR assay. For the multiplex PCR, a mixture combining 60 forward primers for TCR Vbeta segments and 13 reverse primers for TCR Jbeta segments was used. Here the immuneACCESS table is served through TCRdb, limited to in-frame sequences with V and J called. Missing clones are a known gap in these copies; in checked studies unresolved V genes cover under half, and the rest lacks a known reason. This sample lists under 250,000 clones; roughly 80% were detected once. Together, the top ten hold 1.5% to 2% of the sample. The sequenced sample consisted of PBMCs. These receptors were obtained from a man aged 45-65 years in good health and CMV-seronegative.

The CDR3 sequence: CASSPGGAQTEAFF. CDR3 in DNA: TGTGCCAGCAGCCCCGGGGGGGCTCAAACTGAAGCTTTCTTT. The rearrangement links TRBV7-2 to TRBJ1-1; a possible D gene is TRBD1 (6 bases). Trimming took off 5 bases at V and 5 bases at J, with 15 bases between the two ends. The germline V gene has CDR1 SGHTA and CDR2 FQGNSA. The CDR3 contains 14 residues.

The CDR3 nucleotides are TGTGCCAGCAGCAGCGGACTGGCTGGGGGCTCGGATACGCAGTATTTT. Amino acid sequence: CASSSGLAGGSDTQYF. The chain is built from TRBV11-3 and TRBJ2-3; weak D call: TRBD1 (6 bases). The V and J ends lost 5 bases and 6 bases respectively, with 21 bases between them. The CDR3 contains 16 residues. Germline V gene data show CDR1 as SGHNT and CDR2 as YENEEA. Variable domain in full (rest from reference TRBV11-3 and TRBJ2-3): EAGVVQSPRYKIIEKKQPVAFWCNPISGHNTLYWYLQNLGQGPELLIRYENEEAVDDSQLPKDRFSAERLKGVDSTLKIQPAELGDSAVYLCASSSGLAGGSDTQYFGPGTRLTVL.

V gene TRBV5-8 combines with J gene TRBJ1-5; D remains ambiguous. Germline CDR1 is SGHTS and CDR2 is YDEGEE. The CDR3 covers 14 residues. The V end lost 2 bases, the J end lost 0 bases, and 6 bases lay between the germline ends. The CDR3 nucleotides are TGTGCCAGCAGCTTTCGGGGTAGCAATCAGCCCCAGCATTTT. Residues: CASSFRGSNQPQHF.

The chain couples TRBV4-1 to TRBJ2-5; D uncertain. This CDR3 has 15 amino acids. V dropped 5 bases and J dropped 5 bases, with 18 bases sitting between them. Germline V gives CDR1 MGHRA, CDR2 YSYEKL. The CDR3 here is CASSKTALPPETQYF. For the CDR3, the DNA is TGCGCCAGCAGCAAAACAGCATTACCCCCGGAGACCCAGTACTTC.

The CDR3 sequence: CASRTGDRMFKGAQYF. CDR3 nucleotides: TGTGCCAGCAGGACGGGGGACAGAATGTTTAAAGGTGCGCAGTATTTT. This chain joins TRBV27 and TRBJ2-3, with D maybe TRBD1 (7 bases). Germline-derived CDR1 and CDR2 are MNHEY and SMNVEV (reference sequence). The CDR3 is 16 amino acids. V was clipped by 6 bases and J by 10 bases, with 26 bases between them.

This clone was detected a few times. V usage is TRBV4-1 and J usage is TRBJ2-2, with 7 bases matching TRBD2. CDR3 length: 16 residues. After removal of 3 bases from V and 5 bases from J, the junction contained 9 bases not matched to a gene. Germline V lookup: CDR1 MGHRA, CDR2 YSYEKL. The CDR3 sequence is CASSQGYGGGTGELFF. The CDR3 DNA is TGCGCCAGCAGCCAGGGTTATGGCGGGGGTACCGGGGAGCTGTTTTTT.

The chain uses TRBV5-1 and TRBJ2-5; D gene unclear. Germline V gives CDR1 SGHRS, CDR2 YFSETQ. V dropped 0 bases and J dropped 5 bases, with 11 bases sitting between them. The CDR3 runs to 14 residues. In nucleotides, the CDR3 is TGCGCCAGCAGCTTGGAACGGGTACGGGAGACCCAGTACTTC. It specifies CASSLERVRETQYF.

In DNA form, the CDR3 reads TGTGCCTGGAGTGTGGGGGGGCTAAACACAGATACGCAGTATTTT. This encodes CAWSVGGLNTDTQYF. The chain has TRBV30 and TRBJ2-3, with a possible D match to TRBD2 (7 bases). With 0 bases removed from V and 2 bases from J, the gap between germline ends came to 12 bases. The CDR3 has 15 amino acids. Germline lookup yields CDR1 GTSNPN and CDR2 SVGIG (reference sequence).

This chain uses TRBV6-5 with TRBJ1-5; D gene uncertain. The CDR3 has 13 residues. CDR1 MNHEY and CDR2 SVGAGI come from the germline V gene. Trimming left V 0 bases short and J 4 bases short, with 4 bases between. The CDR3 here is CASSYSQNQPQHF. The CDR3 coding sequence is TGTGCCAGCAGTTACTCTCAGAATCAGCCCCAGCATTTT.

The CDR3 protein is CASRFGQGARKDTEAFF. The DNA of the CDR3 is TGTGCCAGCAGATTTGGACAGGGGGCTAGGAAGGACACTGAAGCTTTCTTT. The chain employs TRBV7-9 and TRBJ1-1; 11 nucleotides line up with TRBD1. After removal of 6 bases from V and 3 bases from J, the junction contained 12 bases not matched to a gene. Germline CDR1 SEHNR, CDR2 FQNEAQ (reference sequence). This CDR3 is 17 amino acids long.

The rearrangement links TRBV29-1 to TRBJ1-3; D is perhaps TRBD1 (6 bases). The germline gives CDR1 SQVTM, CDR2 ANQGSEA. This CDR3 comprises 14 residues. Trimming took 5 bases from V and 1 from J, leaving 12 bases between them. The DNA for the CDR3 is TGCAGCGTTCTATCACAGGGATCTGGAAACACCATATATTTT. It codes for CSVLSQGSGNTIYF.

V is TRBV10-3 and J is TRBJ2-1; D might be TRBD1 (6 bases). Germline V gene sequence: CDR1 ENHRY, CDR2 SYGVKD. CDR3 length: 13 residues. Trimming took 0 bases from V and 9 from J, leaving 9 bases between them. In DNA, the CDR3 is TGTGCCATCAGTGAGTCTAGGGGGATTGAGCAGTTCTTC. Its translation: CAISESRGIEQFF.

The rearrangement uses TRBV29-1 and TRBJ1-4; 7 bases align to TRBD1. The CDR3 runs 15 residues. CDR1 is SQVTM and CDR2 is ANQGSEA in the germline V gene. V shed 6 bases, J shed 3 bases, and the junction held 10 bases outside the gene matches. The CDR3 sequence: CSVVGTAVPNEKLFF. CDR3 sequence (DNA): TGCAGCGTAGTAGGGACAGCCGTCCCTAATGAAAAACTGTTTTTT. The whole variable domain, remainder taken from reference TRBV29-1 and TRBJ1-4, is SAVISQKPSRDICQRGTSLTIQCQVDSQVTMMFWYRQQPGQSLTLIATANQGSEATYESGFVIDKFPISRPNLTFSTLTVSNMSPEDSSIYLCSVVGTAVPNEKLFFGSGTQLSVL.

This clone occurred a few times. This chain connects TRBV9 to TRBJ2-7; the match to TRBD1 covers 8 bases. This CDR3 contains 15 residues. Germline V gene lookup returns CDR1 SGDLS and CDR2 YYNGEE. The junction had 5 bases not matched to a gene; V was cut back by 0 bases and J by 3 bases. CDR3: CASSVGDRTIYEQYF. The CDR3 nucleotides are TGTGCCAGCAGCGTAGGGGACAGGACGATCTACGAGCAGTACTTC.

The chain joins TRBV6-5 to TRBJ1-3, with D perhaps TRBD1 (6 bases). The V gene lost 6 bases and the J gene lost 0 bases, with 12 bases spanning the gap. This CDR3 has 15 residues. Germline V gene lookup returns CDR1 MNHEY and CDR2 SVGAGI. This chain's CDR3 is CASRQGPFSGNTIYF. The CDR3 region has the DNA TGTGCCAGCAGGCAGGGGCCATTCTCTGGAAACACCATATATTTT.

The rearrangement joins TRBV4-2 to TRBJ1-2; 8 bases agree with TRBD1. Germline assignment: CDR1 LGHNA and CDR2 YNFKEQ. The junction had 4 bases not matched to a gene; V was cut back by 1 base and J by 3 bases. This CDR3 comprises 15 residues. The CDR3 DNA reads TGTGCCAGCAGCCAAGCAACGGGACAGGACTATGGCTACACCTTC. Protein: CASSQATGQDYGYTF.

V usage is TRBV7-2 and J usage is TRBJ1-2; no firm D call. Germline V lookup: CDR1 SGHTA, CDR2 FQGNSA. The CDR3 sequence is 16 residues long. Trimming removed 4 bases at V and 4 bases at J, with 19 bases between. The CDR3 sequence is CASSSGGGEMLYGYTF. In DNA, the CDR3 is TGTGCCAGCAGCTCCGGCGGCGGCGAAATGCTCTATGGCTACACCTTC.

The chain links TRBV2 to TRBJ2-7; 11 bases are a match to TRBD1. This CDR3 has 16 residues. J was trimmed by 5 bases and V by 6 bases; bases with no gene match: 12. Germline lookup yields CDR1 SNHLY and CDR2 FYNNEI. CDR3 bases: TGTGCCAGCAGGGATGTTTGGACAGGGGGCAGGAACGAGCAGTACTTC. It is translated as CASRDVWTGGRNEQYF.

The rearrangement links TRBV27 to TRBJ2-5; D is unclear. This CDR3 has 13 amino acids. Germline V CDR1 and CDR2: MNHEY, SMNVEV (reference sequence). V was trimmed by 0 bases and J by 5 bases, leaving 7 bases between them. The DNA for the CDR3 is TGTGCCAGCAGTTTATCGCGGTGGGAGACCCAGTACTTC. Amino acid sequence: CASSLSRWETQYF.

The CDR3 protein is CASSDGSPMNTEAFF. The CDR3 bases are TGTGCCAGCAGTGACGGGAGTCCAATGAACACTGAAGCTTTCTTT. The rearrangement links TRBV25-1 to TRBJ1-1; D unclear. Trimming left V 3 bases short and J 0 bases short, with 11 bases between. This CDR3 region has 15 residues. Germline CDR1 reads MGHDK; CDR2 reads SYGVNS.

The chain has TRBV28 and TRBJ1-2, with 9 bases identical to TRBD1. Germline CDR1 MDHEN, CDR2 SYDVKM. V lost 7 bases to trimming and J lost 6 bases; unmatched junction nucleotides: 6. The CDR3 consists of 13 residues. CDR3 coding DNA: TGTGCCAGCATCAGGACAGGGGTCCATGGCTACACCTTC. Its translation: CASIRTGVHGYTF.

The count of this clone is one. The CDR3 region is CARLRQGALNTEAFF. The CDR3 region has the DNA TGTGCCAGACTTCGACAGGGGGCTTTGAACACTGAAGCTTTCTTT. V is TRBV27 and J is TRBJ1-1; TRBD1 matches 10 bases. The germline V gene has CDR1 MNHEY and CDR2 SMNVEV (reference sequence). The V segment lost 9 bases and the J segment 0 bases; nucleotides outside the gene matches: 7. The CDR3 spans 15 residues.

The gene calls are TRBV6-5 and TRBJ2-1; TRBD2 is a possible D gene (6 bases). In germline, CDR1 is MNHEY, CDR2 SVGAGI. V was clipped by 8 bases and J by 0 bases, with 11 bases between them. This CDR3 has 14 amino acids. Here the CDR3 DNA reads TGTGCCAGCCGGGACTCCTACTCCTACAATGAGCAGTTCTTC. It translates to CASRDSYSYNEQFF.

The rearrangement joins TRBV28 to TRBJ1-3; D not resolved. V lost 0 bases to trimming and J lost 3 bases, with 9 bases between them. CDR3 length: 15 residues. The germline V gene encodes CDR1 MDHEN and CDR2 SYDVKM. CDR3 sequence (DNA): TGTGCCAGCAGTTTATGGGCCGGGGATGGAAACACCATATATTTT. Its translation is CASSLWAGDGNTIYF.

The chain has TRBV5-1 and TRBJ2-1, with D possibly being TRBD1 (6 bases). CDR1 is SGHRS and CDR2 is YFSETQ in the germline V gene. Trimming left V 1 base short and J 0 bases short, with 8 bases between. The CDR3 is made up of 15 amino acids. In DNA form, the CDR3 reads TGCGCCAGCAGCTTGTGGGGGCCCTCCTACAATGAGCAGTTCTTC. This gives the protein CASSLWGPSYNEQFF.

CDR3 sequence (DNA): TGTGCTAGTGGCCCAACCGGGACAGGGTACAGGTGGGAGCTGTTTTTT. It is translated as CASGPTGTGYRWELFF. The rearrangement uses TRBV12-5 and TRBJ2-2; 9 positions agree with TRBD1. This CDR3 spans 16 amino acids. Germline CDR1 reads LGHNT; CDR2 reads FRNRAP. Trimming took 6 bases from V and 9 from J; bases not matched to a gene: 14. The complete variable domain, with remaining parts taken from reference TRBV12-5 and TRBJ2-2, reads DARVTQTPRHKVTEMGQEVTMRCQPILGHNTVFWYRQTMMQGLELLAYFRNRAPLDDSGMPKDRFSAEMPDATLATLKIQPSEPRDSAVYFCASGPTGTGYRWELFFGEGSRLTVL.

The chain employs TRBV28 and TRBJ2-3; TRBD2 agrees at 7 bases. The CDR3 runs 15 residues. Germline V gene sequence: CDR1 MDHEN, CDR2 SYDVKM. V lost 5 bases to trimming and J lost 10 bases; unmatched junction nucleotides: 15. This chain's CDR3 is CASSTPSGGRKAQYF. DNA for the CDR3: TGTGCCAGCAGTACCCCCTCTGGCGGGAGAAAGGCGCAGTATTTT.